A single sample is the source of the 5 T cell receptor beta chains below, sequenced in a study of blood T cell repertoires in COVID-19. Sequencing was performed with immunoSEQ multiplex PCR; in TCRdb, only in-frame clones are kept and a portion is missing. The profile shows roughly 100,000 clones, almost 80% of them singletons. Specimen: peripheral blood. The receptor source for this set is a man in his sixties with active or convalescent COVID-19.

This clone was detected a few times. The gene calls are TRBV2 and TRBJ2-1; possible D gene TRBD2, 6 bases. Germline values: CDR1 SNHLY, CDR2 FYNNEI. The V end lost 4 bases, the J end lost 6 bases, and 16 bases lay between the germline ends. CDR3 length: 15 residues. The CDR3 region has the DNA TGTGCCAGCAGTGCCAGGGTAGCGGTTTCCAATGAGCAGTTCTTC. Protein sequence: CASSARVAVSNEQFF.

The gene calls are TRBV6-6 and TRBJ1-2; 10 bases line up with TRBD1. Trimming removed 8 bases from V and 7 bases from J; junction bases left unmatched: 10. Looked up from germline, CDR1 is MNHNY and CDR2 is SVGAGI (reference sequence). The CDR3 totals 14 residues. The CDR3 loop is CASVGGTGVAGYTF. For the CDR3, the DNA is TGTGCCAGCGTCGGGGGGACAGGGGTCGCTGGCTACACCTTC.

The chain is built from TRBV4-3 and TRBJ2-1, with 11 bases matching TRBD2. Unmatched junction bases numbered 6, after V lost 3 bases and J lost 5 bases. The CDR3 loop spans 16 amino acids. CDR1 is LGHNA and CDR2 is YSLEER in the germline V gene. Written as DNA, the CDR3 is TGCGCCAGCAGCCAGCATCTAGCGGGAGGCGACAATGAGCAGTTCTTC. It yields the protein CASSQHLAGGDNEQFF.

V is TRBV25-1 and J is TRBJ2-5, with D unresolved. Germline V lookup: CDR1 MGHDK, CDR2 SYGVNS. The CDR3 runs 13 residues. V was clipped by 6 bases and J by 2 bases, with 10 bases between them. CDR3 nucleotide sequence: TGTGCCAGCAGGCGAACGTTTCAAGAGACCCAGTACTTC. This sequence encodes CASRRTFQETQYF.

The V call is TRBV4-1, the J call TRBJ2-3; 10 bases fit TRBD2. V dropped 0 bases and J dropped 3; count of bases not matched to a gene: 6. The CDR3 is 17 amino acids. Germline assignment: CDR1 MGHRA and CDR2 YSYEKL. The CDR3 reads CASSQDWLAGATDTQYF. For the CDR3, the DNA is TGCGCCAGCAGCCAAGATTGGCTAGCGGGAGCTACAGATACGCAGTATTTT.